Each of the 21 T cell receptor beta chains below was sequenced from the same sample in a study of T cell repertoires in cytomegalovirus infection. TCRdb re-called the reads through MiXCR, storing one row per CDR3 protein. The repertoire holds 250,000 to 400,000 distinct CDR3 sequences, with about 25% as singletons. The antigens for these receptors are not known. The sample consisted of cultured PBMCs, taken from culture after CMV antigen stimulation. The receptors originated from a human donor in good health (CMV status not recorded). Some clones in this sample may be carry-over from other donors' samples.

This clonotype appeared a few times. V is TRBV6-5 and J is TRBJ1-2; D unclear. The CDR3 is made up of 16 amino acids. V dropped 0 bases and J dropped 7 bases, with 18 bases sitting between them. CDR1 is MNHEY and CDR2 is SVGAGI in the germline V gene. The CDR3 coding sequence is TGTGCCAGCAGTTACTCGACGCTCACTACTAATGGTGGCTACACCTTC. It specifies CASSYSTLTTNGGYTF.

This clonotype has just a few counts. The V and J genes are TRBV12-3 or TRBV12-4 and TRBJ1-5, with 7 nucleotides matching TRBD1. V lost 5 bases and J lost 2; bases outside the gene matches: 9. The CDR3 spans 16 residues. The CDR3: CASSPHRGSGNQPQHF. CDR3 DNA: TGTGCCAGCAGTCCGCACAGGGGTTCGGGCAATCAGCCCCAGCATTTT.

This clonotype was recorded a few times. V gene TRBV10-2 combines with J gene TRBJ1-2, with D possibly TRBD1 on 5 matching bases. Per the germline V gene, CDR1 is WSHSY and CDR2 is SAAADI. V gave up 0 bases and J gave up 8 bases, with 10 bases separating them. The CDR3 loop spans 13 amino acids. The CDR3 protein is CASSESGVAGYTF. The CDR3 DNA reads TGCGCCAGCAGTGAGTCGGGGGTGGCCGGCTACACCTTC.

This clonotype was counted between two and nine times. The chain links TRBV7-9 to TRBJ1-1; a weak D match, TRBD1 (6 bases). The V end lost 0 bases, the J end lost 8 bases, and 13 bases lay between the germline ends. CDR1 and CDR2 (germline): SEHNR, FQNEAQ (reference sequence). The CDR3 loop spans 14 amino acids. The CDR3 region has the DNA TGTGCCAGCAGCTTAGCCCAAGACAGGCTAGAAGCTTTCTTT. This translates into CASSLAQDRLEAFF.

There are many counts of this clonotype. The chain joins TRBV7-3 to TRBJ2-1, with D maybe TRBD2 (5 bases). In germline, CDR1 is SGHTA, CDR2 FQGTGA. With 5 bases removed from V and 2 bases from J, the gap between germline ends came to 13 bases. CDR3 size: 15 residues. CDR3 DNA sequence: TGTGCCAGCAGCCTGGCGGACTCCCCCTACAATGAGCAGTTCTTC. As protein: CASSLADSPYNEQFF.

Here the CDR3 reads CASSFKGDRDNSPLHF. Here the CDR3 DNA reads TGTGCCAGCAGTTTTAAGGGGGACAGGGATAATTCACCCCTCCACTTT. The genes are TRBV2 and TRBJ1-6; 9 bases fit TRBD1. Trimming removed 5 bases from V and 5 bases from J; junction bases left unmatched: 7. Germline CDR1 SNHLY, CDR2 FYNNEI. The CDR3 is 16 residues long. The full variable domain, rest sourced from reference TRBV2 and TRBJ1-6, is EPEVTQTPSHQVTQMGQEVILRCVPISNHLYFYWYRQILGQKVEFLVSFYNNEISEKSEIFDDQFSVERPDGSNFTLKIRSTKLEDSAMYFCASSFKGDRDNSPLHFGNGTRLTVT.

This sequence joins TRBV6-2 or TRBV6-3 and TRBJ2-2; D unresolved. Germline V CDR1 and CDR2: MNHEY, SVGEGT. This CDR3 contains 12 residues. V lost 4 bases, J lost 5 bases, and 5 bases lay in between. The CDR3: CASSFPTGELFF. The CDR3 DNA follows: TGTGCCAGCAGTTTTCCTACCGGGGAGCTGTTTTTT.

This clonotype was seen more than once but under ten times. The V gene is TRBV7-8, the J gene TRBJ2-1; 9 bases are shared with TRBD2. This CDR3 is built from 17 residues. Losses at the gene ends were 3 bases for V and 4 bases for J; bases not matched to a gene: 10. Germline loops: CDR1 SGHVS, CDR2 FQNEAQ. The CDR3 coding sequence is TGTGCCAGCAGCTTCCGAGCTAGCGGGACGATTTACAATGAGCAGTTCTTC. The encoded protein is CASSFRASGTIYNEQFF.

The chain joins TRBV6-1 to TRBJ2-4, with a weak D call TRBD2 (6 bases). Deletions cut 4 bases from V and 1 base from J, with 8 bases between. Germline V CDR1 and CDR2: MNHNS, SASEGT. The CDR3 has 14 amino acids. DNA for the CDR3: TGTGCCAGCAGTGTGGAGGGTGCCAAAAACATTCAGTACTTC. Translation gives CASSVEGAKNIQYF.

This clonotype was seen a handful of times. The chain employs TRBV7-6 and TRBJ2-1; 12 bases are a match to TRBD2. The CDR3 covers 15 residues. Germline CDR1 is SGHVS and CDR2 is FNYEAQ. J gave up 9 bases and V 4 bases, and 7 bases lay outside the gene matches. The CDR3 region is CASSYLAGGEGEQFF. The CDR3 region has the DNA TGTGCCAGCAGCTATCTAGCGGGAGGGGAGGGTGAGCAGTTCTTC. The entire variable domain, with the rest obtained from reference TRBV7-6 and TRBJ2-1, is as follows: GAGVSQSPRYKVTKRGQDVALRCDPISGHVSLYWYRQALGQGPEFLTYFNYEAQQDKSGLPNDRFSAERPEGSISTLTIQRTEQRDSAMYRCASSYLAGGEGEQFFGPGTRLTVL.

The chain recombines TRBV5-1 with TRBJ1-2; the match to TRBD1 covers 7 bases. Germline assignment: CDR1 SGHRS and CDR2 YFSETQ. V was pared by 1 base and J by 4 bases, with 4 bases of the junction left unmatched. The CDR3 extends over 14 amino acids. The CDR3 protein is CASSLQGQLYGYTF. DNA for the CDR3: TGCGCCAGCAGCTTGCAGGGACAGCTCTATGGCTACACCTTC.

This clonotype was observed a handful of times. The chain recombines TRBV27 with TRBJ2-3, with unresolved D. The length of the CDR3 is 11 residues. Germline CDR1 is MNHEY and CDR2 is SMNVEV (reference sequence). V dropped 5 bases and J dropped 8 bases, with 8 bases sitting between them. CDR3 in DNA: TGTGCCAGCAGTAGCCCGGGTACGCAGTATTTT. Translation: CASSSPGTQYF.

In this sample, this clonotype turned up many times. The chain uses TRBV7-2 and TRBJ2-1, with 8 bases that match TRBD2. The CDR3 has 14 residues. Germline-derived CDR1 and CDR2 are SGHTA and FQGNSA. V gave up 5 bases and J gave up 10 bases; unmatched junction bases: 10. The CDR3 bases are TGTGCCAGCAGCCCCCTCGGGAGGGCCGCCGAGCAGTTCTTC. This encodes CASSPLGRAAEQFF.

This clonotype appeared many times. This rearrangement joins TRBV7-2 to TRBJ2-4; maybe TRBD2 (7 bases). Looked up from germline, CDR1 is SGHTA and CDR2 is FQGNSA. This CDR3 region has 16 residues. Trimming removed 5 bases from V and 3 bases from J, with 17 bases in between. CDR3 region: CASSQRGGPSKNIQYF. The CDR3 nucleotides are TGTGCCAGCAGCCAGAGGGGGGGCCCCAGCAAAAACATTCAGTACTTC.

In its sample, this clonotype was seen a few times. The rearrangement uses TRBV6-5 and TRBJ1-5, with 8 nucleotides matching TRBD1. V shed 5 bases and J 3 bases; nucleotides not matched to a gene: 3. The germline gives CDR1 MNHEY, CDR2 SVGAGI. The CDR3 sequence is 14 residues long. CDR3 sequence (DNA): TGTGCCAGCAGTCAGACAGGGGTCAATCAGCCCCAGCATTTT. Protein product: CASSQTGVNQPQHF.

This clonotype was recorded many times. The CDR3 here is CASSARRGDTEAFF. As DNA, the CDR3 is TGTGCCAGCAGCGCCCGACGAGGGGACACTGAAGCTTTCTTT. This chain links TRBV7-2 with TRBJ1-1; the D gene is possibly TRBD1 (5 bases). Germline V lookup: CDR1 SGHTA, CDR2 FQGNSA. The germline V and J ends were trimmed by 5 bases and 3 bases, with 13 bases remaining between them. This CDR3 region has 14 residues.

This clonotype was seen ten or more times. The genes are TRBV7-7 and TRBJ2-5; D is perhaps TRBD2 (6 bases). Germline V gene data show CDR1 as SSHAT and CDR2 as FNYEAQ (reference sequence). The length of the CDR3 is 13 residues. The CDR3 region is CASGQGVGETQYF. CDR3 coding DNA: TGTGCTAGCGGTCAGGGTGTGGGGGAGACCCAGTACTTC.

This clonotype showed up just a few times. The chain recombines TRBV6-2 or TRBV6-3 with TRBJ1-2; D is ambiguous. With 2 bases removed from V and 4 bases from J, the gap between germline ends came to 8 bases. The CDR3 spans 13 residues. Germline-derived CDR1 and CDR2 are MNHEY and SVGEGT. The CDR3 loop reads CASSYPDFYGYTF. The CDR3 DNA reads TGTGCCAGCAGTTACCCGGACTTCTATGGCTACACCTTC.

J is TRBJ2-5 and V is TRBV6-5; 12 positions agree with TRBD2. CDR3 size: 16 residues. V lost 2 bases, J lost 4 bases, and 5 bases stayed unmatched. Germline CDR1 and CDR2: MNHEY and SVGAGI. This chain's CDR3 is CASSYVLAGGLETQYF. CDR3 bases: TGTGCCAGCAGTTACGTCCTAGCGGGAGGGTTAGAGACCCAGTACTTC.

This clonotype appeared a few times. This chain uses TRBV7-9 with TRBJ2-3; D unclear. Germline V gene lookup returns CDR1 SEHNR and CDR2 FQNEAQ (reference sequence). The CDR3 length is 10 residues. Trimming removed 5 bases at V and 7 bases at J, with 4 bases between. Here the CDR3 DNA reads TGTGCCAGCAGCCCGAATACGCAGTATTTT. This sequence encodes CASSPNTQYF.

The chain recombines TRBV19 with TRBJ2-7; TRBD1 agrees at 7 bases. CDR3 length equals 13 residues. Germline V lookup: CDR1 LNHDA, CDR2 SQIVND (reference sequence). Trimming took 5 bases from V and 7 from J; bases not matched to a gene: 8. In DNA form, the CDR3 reads TGTGCCAGTAGTGCGGACAGGCTGCGGGAGCAGTACTTC. Encoded protein: CASSADRLREQYF.